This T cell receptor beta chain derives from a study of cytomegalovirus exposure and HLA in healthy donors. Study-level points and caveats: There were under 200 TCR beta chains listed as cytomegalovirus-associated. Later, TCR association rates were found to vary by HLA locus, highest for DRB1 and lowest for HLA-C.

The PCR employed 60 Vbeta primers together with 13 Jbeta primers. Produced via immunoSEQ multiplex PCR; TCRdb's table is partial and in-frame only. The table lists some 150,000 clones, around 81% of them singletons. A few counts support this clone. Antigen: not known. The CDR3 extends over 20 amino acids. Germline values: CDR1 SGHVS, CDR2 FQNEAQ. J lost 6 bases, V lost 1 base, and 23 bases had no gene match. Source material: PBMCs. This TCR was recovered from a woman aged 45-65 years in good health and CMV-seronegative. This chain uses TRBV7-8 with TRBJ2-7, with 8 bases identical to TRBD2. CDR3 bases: TGTGCCAGCAGCTTAGAGGGCCGGGGTGGTAGCGGGATTATAGTACGCGAGCAGTACTTC. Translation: CASSLEGRGGSGIIVREQYF.